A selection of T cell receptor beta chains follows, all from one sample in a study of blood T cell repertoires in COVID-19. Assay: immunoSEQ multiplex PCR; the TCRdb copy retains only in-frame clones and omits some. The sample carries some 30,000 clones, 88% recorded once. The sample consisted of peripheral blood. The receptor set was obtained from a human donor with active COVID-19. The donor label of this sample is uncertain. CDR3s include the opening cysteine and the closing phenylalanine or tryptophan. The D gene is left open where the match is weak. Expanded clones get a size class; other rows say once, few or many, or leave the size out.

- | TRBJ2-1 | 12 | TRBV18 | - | CASSPTGQGQFF | TGTGCCAGCTCACCTACAGGACAAGGGCAGTTCTTC
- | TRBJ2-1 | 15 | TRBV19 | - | CASSIPGIIYNEQFF | TGTGCCAGTAGTATCCCGGGAATAATCTACAATGAGCAGTTCTTC
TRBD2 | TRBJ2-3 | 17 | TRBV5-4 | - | CASSGGGAGGNTDTQYF | TGTGCCAGCAGCGGAGGGGGTGCGGGGGGAAACACAGATACGCAGTATTTT
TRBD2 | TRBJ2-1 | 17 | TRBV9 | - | CASSFENLAGVHNEQFF | TGTGCCAGCAGCTTCGAAAACCTAGCGGGGGTCCACAATGAGCAGTTCTTC
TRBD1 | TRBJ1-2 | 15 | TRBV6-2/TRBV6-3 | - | CASSPFHRGDYGYTF | TGTGCCAGCAGTCCATTCCACAGGGGGGACTATGGCTACACCTTC
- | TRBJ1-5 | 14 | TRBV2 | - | CASSEGNRNQPQHF | TGTGCCAGCAGTGAAGGTAACAGGAATCAGCCCCAGCATTTT
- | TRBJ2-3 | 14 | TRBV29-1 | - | CSVEDDGLGDTQYF | TGCAGCGTTGAAGATGATGGGCTCGGAGATACGCAGTATTTT
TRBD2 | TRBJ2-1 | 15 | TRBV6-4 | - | CASSDTSGGSNEQFF | TGTGCCAGCAGTGACACTAGCGGGGGGTCAAATGAGCAGTTCTTC
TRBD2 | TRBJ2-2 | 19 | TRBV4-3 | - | CASSQVVPGGAMSTGELFF | TGCGCCAGCAGCCAAGTAGTCCCCGGGGGGGCTATGAGCACCGGGGAGCTGTTTTTT
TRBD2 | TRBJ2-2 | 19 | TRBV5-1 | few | CASSPGLGLSAKNTGELFF | TGCGCCAGCAGCCCGGGACTAGGATTGAGTGCGAAAAACACCGGGGAGCTGTTTTTT
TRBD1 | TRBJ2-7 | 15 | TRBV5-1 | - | CASSPDRVTTYEQYF | TGCGCCAGCAGCCCCGACAGGGTGACAACCTACGAGCAGTACTTC
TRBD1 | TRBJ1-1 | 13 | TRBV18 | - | CASSPQGATEAFF | TGTGCCAGCTCACCACAGGGGGCAACTGAAGCTTTCTTT
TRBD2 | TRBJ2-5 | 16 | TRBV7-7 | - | CASSLAGAGGKETQYF | TGTGCTAGCAGCTTAGCGGGAGCGGGGGGGAAAGAGACCCAGTACTTC
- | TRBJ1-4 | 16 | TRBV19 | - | CASSIIMGQWKEKLFF | TGTGCCAGTAGTATTATAATGGGACAATGGAAGGAAAAACTGTTTTTT
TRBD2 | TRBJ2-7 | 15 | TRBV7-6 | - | CASSPAGTSGEMQYF | TGTGCCAGCAGCCCAGCCGGGACTAGCGGGGAAATGCAGTACTTC
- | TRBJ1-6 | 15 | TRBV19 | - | CASSSTLAYNSPLHF | TGTGCCAGTAGTTCGACTCTGGCCTATAATTCACCCCTCCACTTT
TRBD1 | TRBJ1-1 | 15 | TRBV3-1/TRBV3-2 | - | CASSQLLGGGTEAFF | TGTGCCAGCAGCCAGCTGTTAGGGGGCGGCACTGAAGCTTTCTTT
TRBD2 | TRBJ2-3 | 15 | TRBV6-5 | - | CASSRTSGAPDTQYF | TGTGCCAGCAGTAGGACTAGCGGGGCCCCCGATACGCAGTATTTT
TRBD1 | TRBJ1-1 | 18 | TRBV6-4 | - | CASSPDPTGGRGGTEAFF | TGTGCCAGCAGTCCTGACCCTACAGGGGGCCGAGGGGGCACTGAAGCTTTCTTT
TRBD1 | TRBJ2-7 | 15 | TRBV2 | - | CASSSMGQGAGKQYF | TGTGCCAGCAGCAGCATGGGACAGGGGGCGGGAAAGCAGTACTTC
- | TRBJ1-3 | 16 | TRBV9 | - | CASSVEGGASGNTIYF | TGTGCCAGCAGCGTAGAAGGGGGGGCCTCTGGAAACACCATATATTTT
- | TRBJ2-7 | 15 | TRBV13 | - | CASSLALLGAYEQYF | TGTGCCAGCAGCTTAGCCCTCTTAGGGGCCTACGAGCAGTACTTC
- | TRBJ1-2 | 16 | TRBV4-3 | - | CASSQVRSYANYGYTF | TGCGCCAGCAGCCAAGTGAGGTCATATGCTAACTATGGCTACACCTTC
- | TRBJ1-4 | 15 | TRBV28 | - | CASSLGQVNNEKLFF | TGTGCCAGCAGTTTAGGGCAGGTGAATAATGAAAAACTGTTTTTT
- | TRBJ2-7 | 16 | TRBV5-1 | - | CASSLDGWGGFYEQYF | TGCGCCAGCAGCTTGGATGGGTGGGGGGGCTTCTACGAGCAGTACTTC
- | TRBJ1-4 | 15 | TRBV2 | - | CASSGVSTTNEKLFF | TGTGCCAGCAGCGGGGTCTCTACAACTAATGAAAAACTGTTTTTT
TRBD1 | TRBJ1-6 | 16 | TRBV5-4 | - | CASSLGGTGGTSPLHF | TGTGCCAGCAGCCTAGGAGGAACAGGGGGCACTTCACCCCTCCACTTT
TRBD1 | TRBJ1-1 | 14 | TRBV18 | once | CASSGTAVNTEAFF | TGTGCCAGCTCTGGGACAGCGGTGAACACTGAAGCTTTCTTT
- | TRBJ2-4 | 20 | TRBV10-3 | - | CAISESRFYCLSLAKNIQYF | TGTGCCATCAGTGAGTCCAGGTTTTATTGTCTATCCCTAGCCAAAAACATTCAGTACTTC
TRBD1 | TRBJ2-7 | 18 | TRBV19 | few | CASISRNQGTGRLYEQYF | TGTGCCAGTATAAGTAGGAACCAAGGGACAGGGAGATTGTACGAGCAGTACTTC
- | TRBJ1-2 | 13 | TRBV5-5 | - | CASSSGSDRGYTF | TGTGCCAGCAGCTCGGGGTCAGACCGGGGCTACACCTTC
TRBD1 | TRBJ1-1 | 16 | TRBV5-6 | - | CASSHPRTGSKTEAFF | TGTGCCAGCAGCCATCCTAGGACAGGTTCGAAGACTGAAGCTTTCTTT
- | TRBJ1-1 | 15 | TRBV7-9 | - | CASSLGGGTNTEAFF | TGTGCCAGCAGCTTAGGTGGCGGTACGAACACTGAAGCTTTCTTT
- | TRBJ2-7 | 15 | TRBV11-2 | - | CASSAAQGHLYEQYF | TGTGCCAGCAGCGCAGCCCAGGGACACCTCTACGAGCAGTACTTC
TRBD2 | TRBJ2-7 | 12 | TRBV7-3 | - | CASSLEAGKQYF | TGTGCCAGCAGCTTAGAAGCGGGGAAGCAGTACTTC
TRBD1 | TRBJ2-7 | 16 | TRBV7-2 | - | CASSRRGGTGGYEQYF | TGTGCCAGCAGCCGTCGCGGCGGGACAGGGGGCTACGAGCAGTACTTC
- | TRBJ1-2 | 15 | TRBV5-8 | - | CASSLTGHPPGGYTF | TGTGCCAGCAGCTTGACGGGACACCCCCCCGGTGGCTACACCTTC
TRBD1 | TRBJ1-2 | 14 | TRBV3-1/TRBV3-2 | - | CASKTSGTALGYTF | TGTGCCAGCAAGACATCCGGGACAGCTCTAGGCTACACCTTC
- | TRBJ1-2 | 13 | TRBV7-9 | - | CASSASGAGGYTF | TGTGCCAGCAGCGCCTCAGGGGCTGGTGGCTACACCTTC
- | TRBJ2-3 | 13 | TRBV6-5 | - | CASGPPLASTQYF | TGTGCCAGCGGCCCGCCTTTAGCGAGTACGCAGTATTTT
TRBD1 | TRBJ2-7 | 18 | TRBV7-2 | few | CASSLQSTGTGVSYEQYF | TGTGCCAGCAGCTTACAAAGCACCGGGACAGGGGTTTCCTACGAGCAGTACTTC
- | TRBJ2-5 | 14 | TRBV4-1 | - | CASSLKGQGETQYF | TGCGCCAGCAGCTTAAAGGGGCAGGGAGAGACCCAGTACTTC
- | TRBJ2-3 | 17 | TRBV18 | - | CASSPLPTVAGTDTQYF | TGTGCCAGCTCCCCCCTTCCTACAGTGGCAGGCACAGATACGCAGTATTTT
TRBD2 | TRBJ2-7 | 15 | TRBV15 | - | CATSLGRGGSYEQYF | TGTGCCACCAGCCTGGGTCGGGGGGGCTCCTACGAGCAGTACTTC
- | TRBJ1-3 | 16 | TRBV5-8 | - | CASSLGQDVSGNTIYF | TGTGCCAGCAGCTTGGGACAGGATGTCTCTGGAAACACCATATATTTT
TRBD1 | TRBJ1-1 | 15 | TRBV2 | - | CASSPRQGYYTEAFF | TGTGCCAGCAGTCCCCGACAGGGGTACTACACTGAAGCTTTCTTT
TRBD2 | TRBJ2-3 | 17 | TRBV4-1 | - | CASSQDRTSGGLYTQYF | TGCGCCAGCAGCCAAGATCGGACTAGCGGGGGACTCTATACGCAGTATTTT
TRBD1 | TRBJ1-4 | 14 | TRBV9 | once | CASSVGQGNEKLFF | TGTGCCAGCAGCGTGGGACAGGGAAATGAAAAACTGTTTTTT
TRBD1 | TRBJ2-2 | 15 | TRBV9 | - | CASSVGTGGFGELFF | TGTGCCAGCAGCGTCGGGACAGGGGGCTTCGGGGAGCTGTTTTTT
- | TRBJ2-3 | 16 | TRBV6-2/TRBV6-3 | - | CASSLGWGGNTDTQYF | TGTGCCAGCAGTCTAGGGTGGGGCGGGAACACAGATACGCAGTATTTT
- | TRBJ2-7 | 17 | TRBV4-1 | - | CASSQSPKTGLTNEQYF | TGCGCCAGCAGCCAATCCCCAAAGACGGGACTTACCAACGAGCAGTACTTC
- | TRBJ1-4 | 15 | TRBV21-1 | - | CASSDDSEVKEKLFF | TGTGCCAGCAGCGACGACTCTGAAGTGAAAGAAAAACTGTTTTTT
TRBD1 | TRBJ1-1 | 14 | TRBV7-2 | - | CASTHGTANTEAFF | TGTGCCAGCACCCACGGGACAGCGAACACTGAAGCTTTCTTT
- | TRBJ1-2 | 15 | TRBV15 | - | CATSREQGSSYGYTF | TGTGCCACCAGCAGAGAGCAGGGGTCCTCGTATGGCTACACCTTC
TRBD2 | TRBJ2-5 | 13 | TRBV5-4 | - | CASSRGGKETQYF | TGTGCCAGCAGCCGGGGGGGTAAAGAGACCCAGTACTTC